Following are 20 T cell receptor beta chains from one sample sequenced in a study of cytomegalovirus exposure and HLA in healthy donors. The PCR was carried out with 60 Vbeta primers and 13 Jbeta primers. Repertoires were generated with immunoSEQ multiplex PCR, while TCRdb's copy carries only in-frame clones and drops some. The sample has roughly 170,000 clones, more than 70% seen once. Specimen: PBMCs. The receptors originated from a male donor in good health and CMV-seronegative.

This clone was found a few times. This chain joins TRBV6-4 and TRBJ1-1, with 10 nucleotides matching TRBD1. Looked up from germline, CDR1 is MRHNA and CDR2 is SNTAGT. V lost 4 bases and J lost 2; bases outside the gene matches: 4. The CDR3 length is 15 residues. DNA for the CDR3: TGTGCCAGCAGTGCCAAGACAGGGGGCAACACTGAAGCTTTCTTT. Translation: CASSAKTGGNTEAFF.

A few counts support this clone. The V gene is TRBV5-1, the J gene TRBJ1-2; the D is unclear. The CDR3 totals 16 residues. The germline V gene encodes CDR1 SGHRS and CDR2 YFSETQ. Trimming took off 0 bases at V and 5 bases at J, with 17 bases between the two ends. The CDR3 loop is CASSLADAGWGYGYTF. The CDR3 nucleotides read TGCGCCAGCAGCTTGGCCGATGCGGGTTGGGGATATGGCTACACCTTC.

This chain joins TRBV5-4 and TRBJ1-1; D possibly corresponds to TRBD1 (5 bases). Germline CDR1 is SGHNT and CDR2 is YYREEE (reference sequence). Trimming shortened V by 6 bases and J by 4 bases, and 13 bases separated the two germline ends. The CDR3 totals 13 residues. The CDR3 DNA follows: TGTGCCAGCACCCTGGTGGGGGGCACTGAAGCTTTCTTT. Protein: CASTLVGGTEAFF.

V and J are TRBV4-3 and TRBJ2-7, with 12 bases fitting TRBD1. This CDR3 is 16 amino acids long. The V segment lost 0 bases and the J segment 6 bases; nucleotides outside the gene matches: 6. Germline loops: CDR1 LGHNA, CDR2 YSLEER. The CDR3 sequence is CASSQDGGQGAIEQYF. Written as DNA, the CDR3 is TGCGCCAGCAGCCAAGACGGGGGACAGGGGGCGATCGAGCAGTACTTC.

In its sample, this clone was seen once. The chain has TRBV28 and TRBJ1-2; TRBD1 matches 11 bases. The CDR3 runs to 16 residues. Germline CDR1 is MDHEN and CDR2 is SYDVKM. The junction had 13 bases not matched to a gene; V was cut back by 5 bases and J by 8 bases. The CDR3 region has the DNA TGTGCCAGCAGTCCCTTCCCCGGACAGGGGGCGCGAGGCTACACCTTC. This sequence encodes CASSPFPGQGARGYTF.

This chain joins TRBV13 and TRBJ2-7; 7 bases agree with TRBD1. Germline-derived CDR1 and CDR2 are PRHDT and FYEKMQ (reference sequence). With V trimmed by 1 base and J by 6 bases, 6 bases remained unmatched. This CDR3 contains 14 residues. In nucleotides, the CDR3 is TGTGCCAGCAGCTTAGCCGACAGGGCGGGCGAGCAGTACTTC. Translating it yields CASSLADRAGEQYF.

V is TRBV7-9 and J is TRBJ1-6, with D unresolved. V lost 4 bases and J lost 0, with 10 bases in between. The CDR3 is 16 residues long. Germline V CDR1 and CDR2: SEHNR, FQNEAQ (reference sequence). CDR3 bases: TGTGCCAGCAGCTCCGGTTCGAGCTCCTATAATTCACCCCTCCACTTT. Translated, it gives CASSSGSSSYNSPLHF.

This chain joins TRBV9 and TRBJ1-6; 9 positions match TRBD1. The CDR3 is 15 residues long. CDR1 and CDR2 (germline): SGDLS, YYNGEE. Trimming removed 3 bases from V and 7 bases from J; junction bases left unmatched: 5. The CDR3 DNA is TGTGCCAGCAGCGGTTCGGACAGGGGCAATTCACCCCTCCACTTT. Protein product: CASSGSDRGNSPLHF. Full variable domain (remainder filled in from reference TRBV9 and TRBJ1-6): DSGVTQTPKHLITATGQRVTLRCSPRSGDLSVYWYQQSLDQGLQFLIQYYNGEERAKGNILERFSAQQFPDLHSELNLSSLELGDSALYFCASSGSDRGNSPLHFGNGTRLTVT.

The rearrangement links TRBV6-6 to TRBJ1-6; D gene ambiguous. The CDR3 consists of 15 residues. Germline V gene sequence: CDR1 MNHNY, CDR2 SVGAGI (reference sequence). V lost 3 bases and J lost 10, with 16 bases in between. CDR3 in DNA: TGTGCCAGCAGTTATGGCGGGCAGCACGCCTCACCCCTCCACTTT. Translated, it gives CASSYGGQHASPLHF.

Worth noting for this clone: As the CDR3 is not closed by the conserved phenylalanine or tryptophan, this likely results from a read error. The genes are TRBV28 and TRBJ1-2; 7 positions match TRBD1. The germline CDR1 and CDR2 sequences are MDHEN and SYDVKM. The CDR3 has 14 amino acids. Trimming took 4 bases from V and 5 from J; bases not matched to a gene: 7. CDR3 amino acids: CASSSGTVPYGYTL. CDR3 in DNA: TGTGCCAGCAGTTCTGGGACAGTTCCTTATGGCTACACCCTC.

The V gene is TRBV6-5, the J gene TRBJ2-5, with D perhaps matching TRBD2 (6 bases). The J call may not be correct, given that the DNA end is closer to TRBJ2-7. Germline CDR1 and CDR2: MNHEY and SVGAGI. The CDR3 totals 15 residues. The CDR3 DNA is TGTGCCAGCAGGGCCCATAGCGGCCTAGCCTACGAGCAGTACTTC. This codes for CASRAHSGLAYEQYF.

The genes are TRBV4-3 and TRBJ2-2; possible D gene TRBD2, 5 bases. Trimming took 3 bases from V and 3 from J, leaving 5 bases between them. The CDR3 totals 13 residues. The germline V gene has CDR1 LGHNA and CDR2 YSLEER. The CDR3 region has the DNA TGCGCCAGCAGCCAGGACTACACCGGGGAGCTGTTTTTT. This encodes CASSQDYTGELFF.

Regarding this clone: One end of the junction varies from germline; a read error may be responsible. V and J are TRBV7-9 and TRBJ2-7; D is unresolved. The CDR3 is 15 amino acids. Per germline, CDR1 SEHNR and CDR2 FQNEAQ (reference sequence). For the CDR3, the DNA is TGTTCCAGCAGCTTAGACTTCCCAGGTTCCTACGAGCAGTACTTC. Protein sequence: CSSSLDFPGSYEQYF.

This chain uses TRBV4-2 with TRBJ2-7; 8 positions agree with TRBD1. CDR3 length: 15 residues. V shed 1 base and J 7 bases; nucleotides not matched to a gene: 9. The germline gives CDR1 LGHNA, CDR2 YNFKEQ. The CDR3 coding sequence is TGTGCCAGCAGCCAAGTAGACAGGGGAGGAGGGGAGCAGTACTTC. Protein sequence: CASSQVDRGGGEQYF.

This clone was observed a single time. The chain recombines TRBV6-6 with TRBJ2-1; 10 positions match TRBD2. Germline V gene lookup returns CDR1 MNHNY and CDR2 SVGAGI (reference sequence). The CDR3 totals 15 residues. V lost 7 bases and J lost 9; bases outside the gene matches: 12. This chain's CDR3 is CASIEVAGGSGEQFF. CDR3 bases: TGTGCCAGCATAGAAGTAGCGGGAGGTTCGGGTGAGCAGTTCTTC.

The chain is built from TRBV4-1 and TRBJ1-4; D not resolved. Trimming stripped 7 bases from V and 0 bases from J, with 9 bases between. In germline, CDR1 is MGHRA, CDR2 YSYEKL. The CDR3 runs 14 residues. The CDR3 here is CASTVRPTNEKLFF. In DNA, the CDR3 is TGCGCCAGCACCGTCAGGCCAACTAATGAAAAACTGTTTTTT.

J is TRBJ2-1 and V is TRBV11-3; 13 bases fit TRBD2. The CDR3 length is 18 residues. The trim removed 4 bases at V and 4 bases at J, leaving 10 bases unmatched. Per the germline V gene, CDR1 is SGHNT and CDR2 is YENEEA. The CDR3 is CASSSGTSGMSKYNEQFF. The CDR3, as DNA: TGTGCCAGCAGCTCGGGGACTAGCGGGATGTCCAAGTACAATGAGCAGTTCTTC.

The V and J genes are TRBV4-3 and TRBJ2-5, with 7 nucleotides matching TRBD2. J gave up 5 bases and V 1 base, and 16 bases lay outside the gene matches. Germline-derived CDR1 and CDR2 are LGHNA and YSLEER. The CDR3 covers 18 residues. CDR3 protein: CASSQAKPGGGVYETQYF. For the CDR3, the DNA is TGCGCCAGCAGCCAAGCAAAACCGGGGGGAGGGGTCTATGAGACCCAGTACTTC.

The chain is built from TRBV9 and TRBJ1-2, with D possibly being TRBD1 (5 bases). Germline CDR1 and CDR2: SGDLS and YYNGEE. The CDR3 contains 17 residues. V lost 4 bases, J lost 0 bases, and 19 bases lay in between. The CDR3 bases are TGTGCCAGCAGCCCCCACCAGACAGAACCTCCTAACTATGGCTACACCTTC. Encoded protein: CASSPHQTEPPNYGYTF. Looking up the rest from reference TRBV9 and TRBJ1-2 gives the full variable domain: DSGVTQTPKHLITATGQRVTLRCSPRSGDLSVYWYQQSLDQGLQFLIQYYNGEERAKGNILERFSAQQFPDLHSELNLSSLELGDSALYFCASSPHQTEPPNYGYTFGSGTRLTVV.

The gene calls are TRBV11-2 and TRBJ1-6; D is perhaps TRBD1 (6 bases). The germline V and J ends were trimmed by 5 bases and 2 bases, with 10 bases remaining between them. Looked up from germline, CDR1 is SGHAT and CDR2 is FQNNGV. This CDR3 has 15 residues. The DNA for the CDR3 is TGTGCCAGCAGCCCCAGGGGAACCTATAATTCACCCCTCCACTTT. Its translation is CASSPRGTYNSPLHF.